The 9 T cell receptor beta chains listed next were all sequenced from one sample in a study of cytomegalovirus exposure and HLA in healthy donors. PCR employed 60 Vbeta and 13 Jbeta primers. The data were produced by immunoSEQ multiplex PCR, yet TCRdb's version contains in-frame clones alone and is incomplete. The sample includes 150,000 to 200,000 clones, around four fifths of them seen just once. The sequencing input was PBMCs. These TCRs come from a female donor in good health and CMV-seronegative.

The CDR3 is CASNDRGGKLFF. In DNA, the CDR3 is TGTGCCAGCAACGACAGGGGCGGAAAACTGTTTTTT. The V gene is TRBV9, the J gene TRBJ1-4, with TRBD1 matching over 8 bases. In germline, CDR1 is SGDLS, CDR2 YYNGEE. The CDR3 totals 12 residues. Losses at the gene ends were 6 bases for V and 10 bases for J; bases not matched to a gene: 5.

The chain combines TRBV5-1 with TRBJ2-5; 11 bases agree with TRBD2. CDR3 length: 16 amino acids. In germline, CDR1 is SGHRS, CDR2 YFSETQ. V trimming: 0 bases; J trimming: 1 base; junction bases outside the gene matches: 2. DNA of the CDR3: TGCGCCAGCAGCTTGGAAGGGACTAGCGGCCAAGAGACCCAGTACTTC. Translating gives CASSLEGTSGQETQYF. Complete variable domain (other parts from reference TRBV5-1 and TRBJ2-5): KAGVTQTPRYLIKTRGQQVTLSCSPISGHRSVSWYQQTPGQGLQFLFEYFSETQRNKGNFPGRFSGRQFSNSRSEMNVSTLELGDSALYLCASSLEGTSGQETQYFGPGTRLLVL.

The genes are TRBV4-2 and TRBJ2-2; D perhaps matches TRBD2 (6 bases). V was cut by 0 bases and J by 1 base, with 15 bases left in between. This CDR3 comprises 18 residues. CDR1 and CDR2 (germline): LGHNA, YNFKEQ. CDR3 protein: CASSQDAHLGLNTGELFF. The DNA of the CDR3 is TGTGCCAGCAGCCAAGATGCCCACTTGGGACTGAACACCGGGGAGCTGTTTTTT.

The CDR3 protein is CASSVGSSATNEKLFF. The CDR3 DNA follows: TGTGCCAGCAGCGTAGGATCCAGCGCAACTAATGAAAAACTGTTTTTT. This sequence joins TRBV9 and TRBJ1-4, with D unclear. The CDR3 sequence is 16 residues long. With 0 bases removed from V and 0 bases from J, the gap between germline ends came to 9 bases. CDR1 SGDLS and CDR2 YYNGEE come from the germline V gene.

In this sample, this clone turned up once. V usage is TRBV28 and J usage is TRBJ2-5, with 9 bases fitting TRBD2. CDR1 and CDR2 from the germline V gene are MDHEN and SYDVKM. This CDR3 has 13 residues. With V trimmed by 8 bases and J by 7 bases, 8 bases remained unmatched. CDR3 in DNA: TGTGCCAGCGGGATAAGCGGGAGGTCGACCCAGTACTTC. It encodes CASGISGRSTQYF.

The rearrangement uses TRBV5-8 and TRBJ2-7; perhaps TRBD1 as D (6 bases). Germline V gives CDR1 SGHTS, CDR2 YDEGEE. The CDR3 runs 14 residues. The V gene lost 0 bases and the J gene lost 5 bases, with 12 bases spanning the gap. CDR3 in amino acids: CASSLDWGQDEQYF. The CDR3 coding sequence is TGTGCCAGCAGCTTGGACTGGGGGCAGGACGAGCAGTACTTC.

This clone was counted a few times. V gene TRBV28 combines with J gene TRBJ2-5, with a possible D match to TRBD1 (6 bases). The J call may be faulty, since TRBJ2-7 better matches the DNA end. This CDR3 comprises 16 residues. Germline loops: CDR1 MDHEN, CDR2 SYDVKM. The CDR3 is CASRPRTGTGRYEQYF. CDR3 in DNA: TGTGCCAGCAGACCACGAACAGGGACCGGCCGATACGAGCAGTACTTC.

The V and J genes are TRBV15 and TRBJ2-5, with D possibly matching TRBD1 (6 bases). CDR1 and CDR2 from the germline V gene are LNHNV and YYDKDF (reference sequence). Trimming stripped 2 bases from V and 2 bases from J, with 18 bases between. The CDR3 covers 17 residues. CDR3 region: CATSRRFLTGIQETQYF. The DNA of the CDR3 is TGTGCCACCAGCAGACGATTTCTCACAGGGATTCAAGAGACCCAGTACTTC.

The chain couples TRBV19 to TRBJ2-7, with 9 bases matching TRBD2. The junction had 5 bases not matched to a gene; V was cut back by 3 bases and J by 2 bases. This CDR3 region has 15 residues. Germline CDR1 reads LNHDA; CDR2 reads SQIVND (reference sequence). CDR3: CASSILAGSTYEQYF. The CDR3 DNA reads TGTGCCAGTAGTATTCTAGCGGGGTCGACCTACGAGCAGTACTTC.